These T cell receptor beta chains were read from a single sample in a study of early T cells in non-severe SARS-CoV-2 infection. TCRdb re-called the 5' RACE reads with MiXCR, one entry per CDR3 protein. The sample contains around 80,000 distinct CDR3 sequences, roughly 12% of which appear only once. The sample taken for sequencing was whole blood. All receptors come from an adult who was a healthcare worker with PCR-confirmed SARS-CoV-2 infection or an uninfected control (not recorded which). Each CDR3 is given with its conserved first and last residue. A D gene is named only where the DNA matches it firmly. A clone size is listed for some rows: how often the clone was seen (once, few, many), or a class if it is expanded.

d_gene,v_gene,abundance,j_gene,CDR3aa,CDR3nt
.,TRBV7-6,.,TRBJ2-7,CASSREDSEAYEQYF,TGTGCCAGCAGTAGAGAAGACAGCGAAGCCTACGAGCAGTACTTC
.,TRBV28,.,TRBJ2-5,CAGGAGAVETQYF,TGTGCTGGGGGGGCAGGGGCCGTGGAGACCCAGTACTTC
TRBD2,TRBV5-1,few,TRBJ2-3,CASTTSGRVPDTQYF,TGCGCCAGCACGACTAGCGGGAGGGTTCCAGATACGCAGTATTTT
.,TRBV29-1,.,TRBJ1-1,CSVEGGGWGTEAFF,TGCAGCGTTGAAGGAGGTGGGTGGGGCACTGAAGCTTTCTTT
TRBD1,TRBV5-8,few,TRBJ2-2,CASSLGQGGAGELFF,TGTGCCAGCAGCCTCGGACAGGGAGGCGCCGGGGAGCTGTTTTTT
TRBD2,TRBV7-2,many,TRBJ2-7,CASSHAALAGIGEQYF,TGTGCCAGCAGCCACGCAGCCCTAGCGGGGATTGGCGAGCAGTACTTC
TRBD2,TRBV28,many,TRBJ2-1,CASRELAGFNEQFF,TGTGCCAGCAGGGAACTAGCGGGTTTCAATGAGCAGTTCTTC
TRBD2,TRBV7-3,many,TRBJ2-2,CASSLFGRASTGELFF,TGTGCCAGCAGCTTATTCGGGAGGGCCTCTACAGGGGAGCTGTTTTTT
.,TRBV12-3/TRBV12-4,.,TRBJ1-1,CASSLRQGVAFF,TGTGCCAGCAGTTTAAGGCAGGGAGTAGCTTTCTTT
.,TRBV5-5,many,TRBJ2-5,CASSLMGGQETQYF,TGTGCCAGCAGCTTGATGGGGGGCCAAGAGACCCAGTACTTC
.,TRBV19,.,TRBJ2-1,CASSSGDEYNEQFF,TGTGCCAGTAGTTCGGGGGACGAATACAATGAGCAGTTCTTC
.,TRBV5-1,few,TRBJ2-7,CASRPQLGDEQYF,TGCGCCAGCAGGCCTCAACTAGGGGACGAGCAGTACTTC
.,TRBV28,many,TRBJ1-3,CASSSTAGSQGNTIYF,TGTGCCAGCAGTTCCACGGCAGGCTCCCAGGGAAACACCATATATTTT
TRBD2,TRBV2,few,TRBJ2-1,CASKAGDNEQFF,TGTGCCAGCAAAGCGGGGGACAATGAGCAGTTCTTC
TRBD2,TRBV3-1,many,TRBJ2-7,CASSQRGGAGGPHEQYF,TGTGCCAGCAGCCAACGGGGTGGAGCGGGAGGCCCCCACGAGCAGTACTTC
TRBD2,TRBV20-1,few,TRBJ2-7,CSAWGLAGSSYEQYF,TGCAGCGCTTGGGGGCTAGCGGGTAGCTCCTACGAGCAGTACTTC
.,TRBV24-1,few,TRBJ2-2,CATSDLPTGELFF,TGTGCCACCAGTGATTTGCCCACCGGGGAGCTGTTTTTT
.,TRBV11-2,few,TRBJ1-6,CASSLDEGAGSPLHF,TGTGCCAGCAGCTTAGACGAGGGAGCTGGGTCACCCCTCCACTTT
.,TRBV6-2/TRBV6-3,few,TRBJ2-1,CASIDGTGAYNEQFF,TGTGCCAGCATCGACGGGACGGGGGCCTACAATGAGCAGTTCTTC
.,TRBV29-1,.,TRBJ2-3,CSLAQGADTQYF,TGCAGCCTCGCCCAGGGAGCAGATACGCAGTATTTT
.,TRBV14,.,TRBJ2-3,CASSQRDSGRGTDTQYF,TGTGCCAGCAGCCAGCGGGACAGCGGACGAGGCACAGATACGCAGTATTTT
TRBD2,TRBV2,.,TRBJ2-1,CASSEALSGSYNEQFF,TGTGCCAGCAGTGAAGCGCTTAGCGGGAGTTACAATGAGCAGTTCTTC
TRBD2,TRBV7-6,few,TRBJ2-1,CASSWGLIYNEQFF,TGTGCCAGCAGCTGGGGACTAATTTACAATGAGCAGTTCTTC
.,TRBV20-1,many,TRBJ2-1,CSARDPRDFNEQFF,TGCAGTGCTAGAGATCCACGGGACTTCAATGAGCAGTTCTTC
TRBD2,TRBV25-1,.,TRBJ2-5,CASSEFPLAGVETQYF,TGTGCCAGCAGTGAATTTCCGCTAGCGGGAGTGGAGACCCAGTACTTC
TRBD2,TRBV29-1,many,TRBJ2-3,CSVAGLAGTDTQYF,TGCAGCGTGGCGGGACTAGCGGGGACAGATACGCAGTATTTT
.,TRBV29-1,.,TRBJ2-1,CSVREGRIPDEQFF,TGCAGCGTCCGGGAAGGCAGAATCCCCGATGAGCAGTTCTTC
TRBD2,TRBV6-5,few,TRBJ2-3,CASSPASGSEIDTQYF,TGTGCCAGCAGTCCCGCTAGCGGGAGTGAGATAGATACGCAGTATTTT
TRBD1,TRBV5-1,.,TRBJ1-1,CASSLGSRTGRNTEAFF,TGCGCCAGCAGCTTGGGGAGTCGGACAGGGCGGAACACTGAAGCTTTCTTT
TRBD1,TRBV28,few,TRBJ1-2,CASSSTGNYGYTF,TGTGCCAGCAGTTCGACAGGGAACTATGGCTACACCTTC
.,TRBV7-3,.,TRBJ2-7,CASSIGDGSYEQYF,TGTGCCAGCAGCATAGGAGACGGGTCCTACGAGCAGTACTTC
.,TRBV7-2,few,TRBJ2-3,CASSLGLGNTQYF,TGTGCCAGCAGCTTAGGGCTTGGGAATACGCAGTATTTT
.,TRBV27,.,TRBJ2-7,CASSLSLSSYEQYF,TGTGCCAGCAGTTTATCCCTTAGCTCCTACGAGCAGTACTTC
.,TRBV2,.,TRBJ2-2,CASSGRDLSPPNTGELFF,TGTGCCAGCAGCGGTAGGGACTTATCACCACCGAACACCGGGGAGCTGTTTTTT
.,TRBV13,.,TRBJ2-7,CASSSRRDAVYEQYF,TGTGCCAGCAGCTCCCGCCGCGACGCCGTCTACGAGCAGTACTTC
.,TRBV28,.,TRBJ1-1,CASLLNTEAFF,TGTGCCAGCTTACTTAACACTGAAGCTTTCTTT
TRBD1,TRBV2,many,TRBJ1-1,CASNTGTGFTEAFF,TGTGCCAGCAATACCGGGACAGGGTTTACTGAAGCTTTCTTT
.,TRBV25-1,.,TRBJ1-5,CASSEGYQPQHF,TGTGCCAGCAGTGAGGGGTATCAGCCCCAGCATTTT
.,TRBV9,.,TRBJ1-1,CASSVWGNTEAFF,TGTGCCAGCAGCGTATGGGGGAACACTGAAGCTTTCTTT
.,TRBV30,few,TRBJ2-7,CAGQEASSYEQYF,TGTGCCGGTCAGGAAGCGAGCTCCTACGAGCAGTACTTC
.,TRBV6-1,few,TRBJ1-2,CASSEHKRGQLYGYTF,TGTGCCAGCAGCGAACATAAACGGGGACAACTATATGGCTACACCTTC
.,TRBV3-1,.,TRBJ2-2,CASSQAGLAGELFF,TGTGCCAGCAGCCAAGCAGGTTTAGCCGGGGAGCTGTTTTTT
TRBD1,TRBV20-1,many,TRBJ2-1,CSATPGGSYNEQFF,TGCAGTGCTACTCCAGGGGGCTCCTACAATGAGCAGTTCTTC
.,TRBV5-4,.,TRBJ1-1,CASSPLGGSFVTEAFF,TGTGCCAGCAGCCCCCTGGGGGGTAGTTTTGTCACTGAAGCTTTCTTT
.,TRBV27,many,TRBJ1-4,CASSAALAEKLFF,TGTGCCAGCAGTGCAGCCCTCGCTGAAAAACTGTTTTTT
TRBD1,TRBV28,many,TRBJ1-6,CASRRRTGGSGSPLHF,TGTGCCAGCAGACGTCGGACAGGGGGAAGTGGTTCACCCCTCCACTTT
TRBD1,TRBV28,.,TRBJ2-6,CASSPRDRVRAGANVLTF,TGTGCCAGCAGTCCTAGAGACAGGGTTCGTGCTGGGGCCAACGTCCTGACTTTC
.,TRBV29-1,many,TRBJ2-7,CSVVQRGSLYEQYF,TGCAGCGTTGTCCAGCGTGGCAGCCTATACGAGCAGTACTTC
.,TRBV7-3,.,TRBJ2-4,CASSLTGSGNIQCF,TGTGCCAGCAGCTTAACAGGATCGGGAAACATTCAGTGCTTC
.,TRBV7-9,many,TRBJ2-3,CASSLAGLRGNTDTQYF,TGTGCCAGCAGCTTAGCCGGTCTTCGAGGGAACACAGATACGCAGTATTTT